This T cell receptor (beta chain) came from a study of cytomegalovirus exposure and HLA in healthy donors. Findings of the study overall: Likely technical artifact: a cluster of highly shared sequence variants.

Germline V lookup: CDR1 SGHTA, CDR2 FQGNSA. The junction had 7 bases not matched to a gene; V was cut back by 5 bases and J by 0 bases. The CDR3 extends over 16 amino acids. Worth noting for this clone: What it binds is not known.

The primer mix had 60 Vbeta and 13 Jbeta primers. Measured with immunoSEQ multiplex PCR; TCRdb has only the in-frame clones, and not every one. The table has about 150,000 clones, 77% seen once. This TCR derives from a woman aged 25-40 years in good health and CMV-seropositive. The chain carries TRBV7-2 and TRBJ2-7; 10 nucleotides align to TRBD1. Sequenced input: PBMCs. This chain's CDR3 is CASSTRGQGSSYEQYF. CDR3 coding DNA: TGTGCCAGCAGCACCAGGGGACAGGGGAGCTCCTACGAGCAGTACTTC.